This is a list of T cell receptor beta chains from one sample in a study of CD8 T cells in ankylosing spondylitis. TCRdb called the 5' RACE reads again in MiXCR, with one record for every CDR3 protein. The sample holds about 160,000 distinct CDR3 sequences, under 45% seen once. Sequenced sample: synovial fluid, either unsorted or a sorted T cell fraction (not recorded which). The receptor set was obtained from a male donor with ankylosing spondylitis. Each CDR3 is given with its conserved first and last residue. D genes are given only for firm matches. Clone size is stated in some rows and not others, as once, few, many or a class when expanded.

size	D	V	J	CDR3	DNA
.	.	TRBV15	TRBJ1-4	CATSRERGSSEKLFF	TGTGCCACCAGCAGAGAAAGGGGTTCGAGTGAAAAACTGTTTTTT
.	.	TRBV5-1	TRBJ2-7	CASSLGQGSIYEQYF	TGCGCCAGCAGCTTGGGTCAGGGAAGTATCTACGAGCAGTACTTC
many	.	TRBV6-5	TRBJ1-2	CASSYMGGGGGYTF	TGTGCCAGCAGTTACATGGGGGGCGGAGGTGGCTACACCTTC
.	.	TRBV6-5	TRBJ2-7	CASSYKVPSYEQYF	TGTGCCAGCAGTTACAAGGTCCCCTCCTACGAGCAGTACTTC
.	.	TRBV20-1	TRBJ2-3	CSASKESSTDTQYF	TGCAGTGCTAGTAAGGAAAGCAGCACAGATACGCAGTATTTT
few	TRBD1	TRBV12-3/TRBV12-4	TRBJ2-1	CASSSLTGANNEQFF	TGTGCCAGCAGTTCCCTGACAGGGGCTAACAATGAGCAGTTCTTC
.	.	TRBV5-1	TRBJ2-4	CASRDTTENIQYF	TGCGCCAGCAGGGATACAACGGAAAACATTCAGTACTTC
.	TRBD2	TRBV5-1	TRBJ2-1	CASSLEVAGPLHSYNEQFF	TGCGCCAGCAGCTTGGAGGTAGCGGGGCCACTTCACTCCTACAATGAGCAGTTCTTC
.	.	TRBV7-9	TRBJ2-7	CASSLEDGYEQYF	TGTGCCAGCAGCTTAGAGGACGGCTACGAGCAGTACTTC
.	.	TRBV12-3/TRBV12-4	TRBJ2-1	CASTVRGVKYNEQFF	TGTGCCAGCACCGTCAGGGGAGTCAAGTACAATGAGCAGTTCTTC
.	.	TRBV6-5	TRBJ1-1	CASSYSGEGTEAFF	TGTGCCAGCAGTTACTCGGGCGAGGGCACTGAAGCTTTCTTT
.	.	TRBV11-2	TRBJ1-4	CASSTREGYNEKLFF	TGTGCCAGCAGCACAAGGGAGGGGTATAATGAAAAACTGTTTTTT
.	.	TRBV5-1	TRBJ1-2	CASSSRTMSGYTF	TGCGCCAGCAGCTCCAGAACTATGTCAGGCTACACCTTC
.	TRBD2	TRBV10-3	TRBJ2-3	CAIQGTSGYTDTQYF	TGTGCCATCCAAGGGACTAGCGGATACACAGATACGCAGTATTTT
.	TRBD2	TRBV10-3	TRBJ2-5	CAISARRLAGVYETQYF	TGTGCCATCAGTGCCCGTCGACTAGCGGGAGTCTACGAGACCCAGTACTTC